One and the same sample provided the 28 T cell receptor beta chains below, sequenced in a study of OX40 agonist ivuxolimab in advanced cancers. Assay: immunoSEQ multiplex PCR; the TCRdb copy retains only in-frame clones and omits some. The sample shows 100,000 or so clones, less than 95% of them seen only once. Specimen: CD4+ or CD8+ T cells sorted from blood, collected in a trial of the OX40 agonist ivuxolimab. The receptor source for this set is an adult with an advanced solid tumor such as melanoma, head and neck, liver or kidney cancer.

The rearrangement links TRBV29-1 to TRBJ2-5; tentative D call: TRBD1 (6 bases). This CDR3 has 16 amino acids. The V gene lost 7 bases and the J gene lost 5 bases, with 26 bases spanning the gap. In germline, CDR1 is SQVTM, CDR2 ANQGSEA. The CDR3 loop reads CSGSPKVGAKRETQYF. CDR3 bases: TGCAGCGGGTCCCCCAAAGTGGGGGCGAAACGGGAGACCCAGTACTTC.

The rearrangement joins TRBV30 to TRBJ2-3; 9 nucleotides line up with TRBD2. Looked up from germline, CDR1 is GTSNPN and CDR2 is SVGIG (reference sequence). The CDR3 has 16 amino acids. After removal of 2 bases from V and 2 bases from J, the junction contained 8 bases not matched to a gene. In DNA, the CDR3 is TGTGCCTGGAGTTCTTTAGCGGGAGCACTCACAGATACGCAGTATTTT. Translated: CAWSSLAGALTDTQYF.

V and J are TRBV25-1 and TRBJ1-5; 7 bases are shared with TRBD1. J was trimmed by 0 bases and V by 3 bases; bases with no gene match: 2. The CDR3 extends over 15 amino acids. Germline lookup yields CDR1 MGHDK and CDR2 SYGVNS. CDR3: CASSDDRASNQPQHF. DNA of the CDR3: TGTGCCAGCAGTGACGACAGGGCTAGCAATCAGCCCCAGCATTTT.

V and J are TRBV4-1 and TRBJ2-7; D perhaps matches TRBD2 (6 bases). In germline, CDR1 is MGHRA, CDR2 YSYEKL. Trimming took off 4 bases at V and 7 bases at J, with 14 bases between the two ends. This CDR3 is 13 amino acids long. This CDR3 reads CASSLEGVGEQYF. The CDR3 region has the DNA TGCGCCAGCAGCCTGGAGGGAGTGGGTGAGCAGTACTTC.

The CDR3 loop is CASSEVEGGGYTF. In DNA form, the CDR3 reads TGTGCCAGCAGTGAGGTCGAGGGAGGAGGCTACACCTTC. The chain employs TRBV2 and TRBJ1-2, with D unresolved. This CDR3 comprises 13 residues. Trimming removed 3 bases at V and 8 bases at J, with 13 bases between. Per the germline V gene, CDR1 is SNHLY and CDR2 is FYNNEI.

The CDR3 sequence is CAIYGNQGLHTDTQYF. The DNA for the CDR3 is TGTGCCATCTATGGAAACCAGGGACTGCACACAGATACGCAGTATTTT. The rearrangement joins TRBV9 to TRBJ2-3; D possibly corresponds to TRBD2 (6 bases). The CDR3 has 16 amino acids. The germline gives CDR1 SGDLS, CDR2 YYNGEE. V lost 9 bases, J lost 2 bases, and 22 bases lay in between.

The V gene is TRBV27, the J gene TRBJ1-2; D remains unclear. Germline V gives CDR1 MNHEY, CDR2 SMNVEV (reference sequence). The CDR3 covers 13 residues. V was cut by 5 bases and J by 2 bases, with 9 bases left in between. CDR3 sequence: CASSSGKNYGYTF. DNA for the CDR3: TGTGCCAGCAGTAGTGGAAAGAACTATGGCTACACCTTC.

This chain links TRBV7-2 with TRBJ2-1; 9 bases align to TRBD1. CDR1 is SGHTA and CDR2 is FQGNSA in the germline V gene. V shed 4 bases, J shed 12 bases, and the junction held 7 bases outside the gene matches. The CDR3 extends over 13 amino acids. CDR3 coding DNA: TGTGCCAGCAGCTCCCGGGACAGGGTCTCGCAGTTCTTC. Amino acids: CASSSRDRVSQFF.

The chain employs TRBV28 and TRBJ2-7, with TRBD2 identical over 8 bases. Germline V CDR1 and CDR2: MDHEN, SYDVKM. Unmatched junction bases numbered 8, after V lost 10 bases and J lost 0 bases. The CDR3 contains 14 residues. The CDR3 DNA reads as TGTGCCATTTCCTTAGCGGGGAGCTCCTACGAGCAGTACTTC. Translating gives CAISLAGSSYEQYF.

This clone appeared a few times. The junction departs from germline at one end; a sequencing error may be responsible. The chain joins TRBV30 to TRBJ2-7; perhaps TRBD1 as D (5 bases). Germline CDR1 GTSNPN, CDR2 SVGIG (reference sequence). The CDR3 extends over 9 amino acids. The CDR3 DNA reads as TGTGCCTGGAGTGTTTGGGGCCAATTC. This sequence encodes CAWSVWGQF.

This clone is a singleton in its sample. The CDR3 DNA sequence: TGTGCCAGCCGGCCTAATATGAACACTGAAGCTTTCTTT. Translating it yields CASRPNMNTEAFF. This sequence joins TRBV6-1 and TRBJ1-1; D gene uncertain. V lost 8 bases to trimming and J lost 0 bases, with 10 bases between them. In germline, CDR1 is MNHNS, CDR2 SASEGT. CDR3 length: 13 amino acids.

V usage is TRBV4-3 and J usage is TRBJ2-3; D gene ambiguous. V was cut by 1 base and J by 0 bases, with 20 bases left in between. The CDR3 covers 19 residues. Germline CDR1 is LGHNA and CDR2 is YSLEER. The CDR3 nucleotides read TGCGCCAGCAGCCAAGGAAGTTGGGCTGGCGACTCGAGCACAGATACGCAGTATTTT. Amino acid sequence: CASSQGSWAGDSSTDTQYF.

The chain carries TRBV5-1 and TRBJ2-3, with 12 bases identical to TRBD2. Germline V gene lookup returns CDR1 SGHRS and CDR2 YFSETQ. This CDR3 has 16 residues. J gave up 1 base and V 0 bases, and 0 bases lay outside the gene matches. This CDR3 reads CASSLGLAGGTDTQYF. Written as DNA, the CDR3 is TGCGCCAGCAGCTTGGGACTAGCGGGAGGCACAGATACGCAGTATTTT.

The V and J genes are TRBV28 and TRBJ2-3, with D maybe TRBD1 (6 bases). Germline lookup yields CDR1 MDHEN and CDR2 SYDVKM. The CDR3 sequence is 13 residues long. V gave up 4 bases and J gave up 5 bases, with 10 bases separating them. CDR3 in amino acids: CASSWHREDTQYF. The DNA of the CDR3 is TGTGCCAGCAGTTGGCACAGGGAAGATACGCAGTATTTT.

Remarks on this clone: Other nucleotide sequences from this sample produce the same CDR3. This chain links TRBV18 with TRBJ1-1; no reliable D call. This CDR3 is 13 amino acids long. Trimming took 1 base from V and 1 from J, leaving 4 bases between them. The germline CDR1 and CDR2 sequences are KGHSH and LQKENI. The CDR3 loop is CASSPRQNTEAFF. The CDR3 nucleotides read TGTGCCAGCTCACCACGACAGAACACTGAAGCTTTCTTT.

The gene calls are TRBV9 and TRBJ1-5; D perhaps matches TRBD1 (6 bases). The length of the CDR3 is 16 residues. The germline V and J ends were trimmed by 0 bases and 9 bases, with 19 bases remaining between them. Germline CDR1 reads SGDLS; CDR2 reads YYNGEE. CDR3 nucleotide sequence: TGTGCCAGCAGCGTAGGAATGACGAGGGGGTCAGGGCCCCAGCATTTT. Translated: CASSVGMTRGSGPQHF.

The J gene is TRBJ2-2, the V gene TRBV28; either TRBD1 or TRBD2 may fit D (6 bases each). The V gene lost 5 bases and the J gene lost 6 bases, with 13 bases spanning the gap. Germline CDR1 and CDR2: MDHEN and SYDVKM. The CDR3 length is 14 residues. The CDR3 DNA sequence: TGTGCCAGCAGTCTCCTGGAGGGGGCCGGGGAGCTGTTTTTT. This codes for CASSLLEGAGELFF.

The CDR3 nucleotides are TGTGCCAGCAGCTCCCGATCGGGGGCTGTCTACTACGAGCAGTACTTC. It encodes CASSSRSGAVYYEQYF. The chain joins TRBV7-6 to TRBJ2-7; D may be TRBD1 or TRBD2 (6 bases each). V was clipped by 4 bases and J by 3 bases, with 19 bases between them. The CDR3 length is 16 residues. Germline CDR1 is SGHVS and CDR2 is FNYEAQ.

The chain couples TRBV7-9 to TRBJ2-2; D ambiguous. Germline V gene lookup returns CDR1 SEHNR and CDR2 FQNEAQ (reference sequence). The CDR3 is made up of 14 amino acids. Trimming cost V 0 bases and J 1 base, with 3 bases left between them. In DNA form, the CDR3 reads TGTGCCAGCAGCTTAGCTGGGAACACCGGGGAGCTGTTTTTT. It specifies CASSLAGNTGELFF.

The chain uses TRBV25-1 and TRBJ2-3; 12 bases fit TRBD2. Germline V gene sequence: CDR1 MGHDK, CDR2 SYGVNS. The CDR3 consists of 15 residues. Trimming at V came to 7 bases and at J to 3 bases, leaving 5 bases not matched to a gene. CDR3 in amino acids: CASKTSGSGTDTQYF. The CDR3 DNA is TGTGCCAGCAAGACTAGCGGGAGCGGGACAGATACGCAGTATTTT. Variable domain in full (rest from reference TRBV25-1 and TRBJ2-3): EADIYQTPRYLVIGTGKKITLECSQTMGHDKMYWYQQDPGMELHLIHYSYGVNSTEKGDLSSESTVSRIRTEHFPLTLESARPSHTSQYLCASKTSGSGTDTQYFGPGTRLTVL.

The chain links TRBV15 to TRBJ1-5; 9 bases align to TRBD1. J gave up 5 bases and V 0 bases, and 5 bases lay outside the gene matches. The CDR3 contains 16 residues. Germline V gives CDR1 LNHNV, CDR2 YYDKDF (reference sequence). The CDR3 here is CATSRDRGTGYQPQHF. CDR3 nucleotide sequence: TGTGCCACCAGCAGAGACCGGGGGACAGGGTATCAGCCCCAGCATTTT.

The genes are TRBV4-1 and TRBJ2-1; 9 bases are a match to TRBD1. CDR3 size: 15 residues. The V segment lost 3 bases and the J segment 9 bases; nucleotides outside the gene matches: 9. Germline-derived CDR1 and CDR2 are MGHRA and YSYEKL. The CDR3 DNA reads TGCGCCAGCAGCCAGGTTAACAGGGGGCAGGGTGAGCAGTTCTTC. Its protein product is CASSQVNRGQGEQFF.

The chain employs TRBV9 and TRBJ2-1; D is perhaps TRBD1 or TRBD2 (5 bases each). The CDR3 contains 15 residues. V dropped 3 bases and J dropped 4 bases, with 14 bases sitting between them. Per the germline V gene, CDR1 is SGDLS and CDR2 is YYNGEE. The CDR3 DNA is TGTGCCAGCAGCGCGGGGACCCTGGGGTACAATGAGCAGTTCTTC. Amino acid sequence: CASSAGTLGYNEQFF.

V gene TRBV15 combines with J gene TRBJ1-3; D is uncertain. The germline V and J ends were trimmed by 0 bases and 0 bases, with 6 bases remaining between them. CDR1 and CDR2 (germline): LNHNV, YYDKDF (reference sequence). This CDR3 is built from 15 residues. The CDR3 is CATSRERHSGNTIYF. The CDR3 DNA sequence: TGTGCCACCAGCAGAGAACGGCACTCTGGAAACACCATATATTTT.

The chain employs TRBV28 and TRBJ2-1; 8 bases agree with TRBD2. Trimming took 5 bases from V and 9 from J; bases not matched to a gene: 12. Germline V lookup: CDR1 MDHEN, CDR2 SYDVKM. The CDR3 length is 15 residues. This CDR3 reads CASSIPGLGLSEQFF. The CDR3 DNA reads TGTGCCAGCAGTATACCGGGACTAGGGCTTAGTGAGCAGTTCTTC.

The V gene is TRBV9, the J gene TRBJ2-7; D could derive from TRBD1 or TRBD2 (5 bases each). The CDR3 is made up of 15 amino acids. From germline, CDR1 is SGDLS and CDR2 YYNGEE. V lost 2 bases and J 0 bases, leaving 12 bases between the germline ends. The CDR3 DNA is TGTGCCAGCAGCGTGGGACCCCAGAGCTCCTACGAGCAGTACTTC. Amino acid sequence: CASSVGPQSSYEQYF.

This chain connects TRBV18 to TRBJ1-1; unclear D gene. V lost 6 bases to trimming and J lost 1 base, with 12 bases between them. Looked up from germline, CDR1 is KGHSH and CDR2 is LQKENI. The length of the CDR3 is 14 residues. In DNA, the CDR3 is TGTGCCAGCTCCCGCGTCGAGGGGAACACTGAAGCTTTCTTT. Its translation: CASSRVEGNTEAFF.

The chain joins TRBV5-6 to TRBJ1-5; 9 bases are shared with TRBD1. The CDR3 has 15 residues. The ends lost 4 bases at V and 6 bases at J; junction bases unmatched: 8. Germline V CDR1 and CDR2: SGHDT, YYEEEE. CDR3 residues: CASSPGTGRVQPQHF. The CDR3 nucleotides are TGTGCCAGCAGCCCCGGGACAGGGAGGGTTCAGCCCCAGCATTTT.